The following is a T cell receptor beta chain sequence with its context. Its antigen is unidentified. Germline trimming cut 6 bases from V and 4 bases from J; bases unmatched to any gene: 7. The CDR3 is 14 amino acids. Per germline, CDR1 SNHLY and CDR2 FYNNEI. The table came from immunoSEQ multiplex PCR; TCRdb's copy has only in-frame clones and leaves some out. This repertoire shows around 28,000 clones, around 80% found once; its top ten account for 5% to 6.5%. These data come from a study of T cell responses to AZD1222 COVID-19 vaccine. General study points: Donors skewed white British and female; clonal diversity was possibly underestimated. The repertoires were collected only after the peak T cell response. Reports say nearly half of spike-specific TCRs go after unmutated variant regions.

The chain joins TRBV2 to TRBJ1-2; 8 nucleotides align to TRBD1. The source is an adult in good health. Material: peripheral blood, obtained on day 0 of AZD1222 vaccination. The CDR3 coding sequence is TGTGCCAGCAGAGAGCAGGGGGCCGCCTATGGCTACACCTTC. It encodes CASREQGAAYGYTF.